Given below is one T cell receptor beta chain in context. The table lists this clone with many counts. Its recognized antigen is unknown. Per-base quality was not reported, and no clone a single base away is much larger than it. The data stem from a study of cytotoxic CD8 clonotypes in ibrutinib-treated CLL (dated by TCRdb to the early 2020s). Study-level background: The cohort had over ten relapsed/refractory and about 15 treatment-naive patients; 17 to 18 were IGHV unmutated. Partial responses were observed in 24 patients and complete responses in 2; after a median follow-up of 68 months, remission was maintained in some 14 patients and progression was observed in 12. The response samples were drawn at a median of roughly eleven months into treatment, with a range of roughly 6 to 36 months. An average of about 250,000 productive templates and tens of thousands of productive rearrangements was obtained per sample. Of the roughly 79 people in the trial, around 25 had longitudinal samples available. Cryopreserved peripheral blood mononuclear cells were obtained before treatment, at response, and at either sustained remission or disease progression. Patients were still on ibrutinib when every remission and progressive disease sample was collected.

The germline V gene (reference sequence) supplies CDR1 SGHNT and CDR2 YYREEE. From cysteine to phenylalanine, the CDR3 is 15 amino acids long. The retained sequence is limited to the CDR3, 45 bases, with the frame set at the first base. V gives up 4 bases and J gives up 0 bases, and the segment between their germline ends measures 13 bases. Each clonotype received, on average, about 10x coverage in deep resolution sequencing performed on a MiSeq, where the target depth lay between 1 in 1 million and 1 in 200,000 T cells. TCR beta libraries were generated with the immunoSEQ hsTCRB Kit. In the original analysis: ImmunoSEQ Data Assistant and ImmunoSEQ Analyzer were used for data analysis, and V, D and J genes were assigned according to IMGT definitions. Clonality, which ranges from 0 to 1, was calculated as one minus the normalized Shannon entropy of productive rearrangement frequencies. Only overrepresented clonotypes making up at least 0.05% of each patient's repertoire were included in the public clonotype analysis. About a dozen repertoires from age-matched healthy donors, obtained from immuneACCESS, served as clonality controls. This is the immuneACCESS table as TCRdb keeps it, with only in-frame sequences that have V and J called. A part of the clones is gone; compared with another copy, unresolved V genes explain less than half, and the rest is unexplained. V, J and clone size are taken as reported in that table, and D and trimming were inferred from the DNA itself. The sample has tens of thousands of clones on record, roughly 50% of them singletons. The ten largest make up approximately 20% of the sample.

What the time point label conveys for this sample: roughly 2 years on ibrutinib. For TCR beta library preparation, roughly 1.8 micrograms of genomic DNA was extracted from cryopreserved PBMCs. High-throughput TCR beta sequencing was performed on longitudinal blood samples from CLL patients receiving ibrutinib monotherapy. The patients took part in an open-label, single-center phase 2 trial of ibrutinib monotherapy. Results the study describes overall, beyond this receptor: At baseline, clonality was higher than in age-matched healthy donors and showed a strong correlation with circulating CD8+ T-cell counts. Clonality increased at ibrutinib response, stayed stable in sustained remission, and fell back toward baseline at progression. Sustained-remission and progressing patients did not have matched sampling times, and lymph node repertoires were not examined. Public clonotypes were rare and either shrank or stayed stable during treatment, and the rise in clonality at ibrutinib response reflected expansion of private clonotypes.

The sequence was obtained from a human donor with chronic lymphocytic leukemia. The sequence links TRBV5-4 to TRBJ1-1; TRBD1 is perhaps the D gene, given 6 matching bases. The starting material was PBMCs, obtained after 24 months of ibrutinib treatment. The nucleotide sequence reads as follows: TGTGCCAGCAGCCCCCAAACAGGGATGAACACTGAAGCTTTCTTT. Its amino acids are CASSPQTGMNTEAFF.